The clone carrying this T cell receptor beta chain was picked up a small number of times. Its specificity is not known. The sample belongs to a study of cytomegalovirus exposure and HLA in healthy donors. PCR used 60 Vbeta primers and 13 Jbeta primers. Here immunoSEQ multiplex PCR was the method, and the copy in TCRdb shows in-frame clones only, minus some. This table holds about 120,000 clones, around 80% found once. Findings and limits, study-wide: Most likely, a cluster of highly shared sequence variants arose as a sequencing artifact.

Trimming cost V 0 bases and J 2 bases, with 14 bases left between them. This CDR3 is built from 16 residues. CDR1 is LGHNA and CDR2 is YSLEER in the germline V gene. What was sequenced was PBMCs. The J gene is TRBJ2-7, the V gene TRBV4-3, with TRBD1 as a possible D gene (6 bases). This clonotype originated in a woman aged 18 to 35 in good health and CMV-seronegative. The DNA for the CDR3 is TGCGCCAGCAGCCAAGATCAAGCGGACAGAGCCTACGAGCAGTACTTC. Its translation: CASSQDQADRAYEQYF.